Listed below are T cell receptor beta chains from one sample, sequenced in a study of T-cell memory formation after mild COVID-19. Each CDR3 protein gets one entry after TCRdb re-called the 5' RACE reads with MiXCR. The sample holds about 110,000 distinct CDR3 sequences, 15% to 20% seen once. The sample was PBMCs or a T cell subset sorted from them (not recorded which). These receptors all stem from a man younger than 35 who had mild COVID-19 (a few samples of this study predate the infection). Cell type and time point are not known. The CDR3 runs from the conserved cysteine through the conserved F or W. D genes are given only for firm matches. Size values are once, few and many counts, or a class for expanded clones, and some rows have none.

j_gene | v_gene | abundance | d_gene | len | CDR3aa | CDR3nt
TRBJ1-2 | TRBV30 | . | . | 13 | CAWSVTASYGYTF | TGTGCCTGGAGTGTAACGGCCAGCTATGGCTACACCTTC
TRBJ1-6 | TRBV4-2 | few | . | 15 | CASSQEPGMDSPLHF | TGTGCCAGCAGCCAAGAACCAGGGATGGATTCACCCCTCCACTTT
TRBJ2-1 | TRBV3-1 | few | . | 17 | CASSQGPQGYSYNEQFF | TGTGCCAGCAGCCAAGGTCCTCAGGGCTACTCCTACAATGAGCAGTTCTTC
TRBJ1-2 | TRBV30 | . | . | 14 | CAWGKGQLPYGYTF | TGTGCCTGGGGAAAGGGACAACTACCCTATGGCTACACCTTC
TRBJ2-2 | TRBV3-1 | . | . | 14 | CASSPTWNTGELFF | TGTGCCAGCAGTCCGACATGGAACACCGGGGAGCTGTTTTTT
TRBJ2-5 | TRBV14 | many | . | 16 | CASSQDSIYLKETQYF | TGTGCCAGCAGCCAAGATAGCATCTACCTGAAGGAGACCCAGTACTTC
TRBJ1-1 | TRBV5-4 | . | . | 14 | CASSWGEANTEAFF | TGTGCCAGCAGCTGGGGCGAGGCGAACACTGAAGCTTTCTTT
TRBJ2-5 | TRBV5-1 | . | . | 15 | CASSLASAGGETQYF | TGCGCCAGCAGCTTGGCCAGCGCCGGCGGGGAGACCCAGTACTTC
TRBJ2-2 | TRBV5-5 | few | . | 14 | CASRWEVATGELFF | TGTGCCAGCCGGTGGGAGGTGGCCACCGGGGAGCTGTTTTTT
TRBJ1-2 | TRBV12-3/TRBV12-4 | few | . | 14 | CASSHPGEGYGYTF | TGTGCCAGCAGCCACCCGGGGGAGGGCTATGGCTACACCTTC
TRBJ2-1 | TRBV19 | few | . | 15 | CASSIRWSSYNEQFF | TGTGCCAGTAGTATCCGGTGGAGCTCCTACAATGAGCAGTTCTTC
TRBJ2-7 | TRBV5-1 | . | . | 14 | CASSLAGQTYEQYF | TGCGCCAGCAGCTTGGCCGGACAGACCTACGAGCAGTACTTC
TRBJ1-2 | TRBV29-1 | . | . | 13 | CSVGRGVNYGYTF | TGCAGCGTGGGGCGGGGGGTTAACTATGGCTACACCTTC
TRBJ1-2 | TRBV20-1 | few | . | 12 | CSASTANYGYTF | TGCAGTGCTAGTACGGCGAACTATGGCTACACCTTC
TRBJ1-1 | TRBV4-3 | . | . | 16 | CASSQDLGQRRREAFF | TGCGCCAGCAGCCAAGATCTCGGGCAACGACGGCGTGAAGCTTTCTTT
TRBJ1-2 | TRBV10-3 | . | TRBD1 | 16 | CAISELGQANNYGYTF | TGTGCCATCAGTGAGTTGGGACAGGCGAACAACTATGGCTACACCTTC
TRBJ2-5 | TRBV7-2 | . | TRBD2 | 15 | CASSSHPTSGGTQYF | TGTGCCAGCAGCTCGCATCCGACTAGCGGAGGTACCCAGTACTTC
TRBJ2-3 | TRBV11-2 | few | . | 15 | CASSWGQYGTDTQYF | TGTGCCAGCAGCTGGGGACAATATGGCACAGATACGCAGTATTTT
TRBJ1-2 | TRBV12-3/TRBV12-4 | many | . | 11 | CASSSGSGYTF | TGTGCCAGCAGTTCAGGGAGTGGCTACACCTTC
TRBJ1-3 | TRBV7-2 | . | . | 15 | CASSSGLMPGNTIYF | TGTGCCAGCAGCTCGGGACTGATGCCTGGAAACACCATATATTTT
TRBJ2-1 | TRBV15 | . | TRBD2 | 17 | CATSTLAGDTTSNEQFF | TGTGCCACCAGCACGTTAGCGGGGGATACCACGAGCAATGAGCAGTTCTTC
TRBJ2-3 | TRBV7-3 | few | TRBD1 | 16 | CASSLTGQGFTDTQYF | TGTGCCAGCAGCTTAACCGGACAGGGGTTCACAGATACGCAGTATTTT
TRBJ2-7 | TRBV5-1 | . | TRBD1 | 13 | CASSSGTAYEQYF | TGCGCCAGCAGCTCCGGGACAGCCTACGAGCAGTACTTC